This T cell receptor (beta chain) is from a study of shared clonotypes between healthy human individuals. Study details: A few men and two women, aged 18 to 49, were donors.

Using immunoSEQ multiplex PCR, the repertoire was profiled, and TCRdb retains in-frame clones only, with some absent. This table has about 700,000 clones, 74% appearing once. Per the germline V gene, CDR1 is SGHDN and CDR2 is FVKESK. The ends were cut back, 4 bases at V and 10 bases at J, with 18 bases in the middle. The CDR3 consists of 14 residues. Comments on this clone: No antigen is known for it.

Study results and limitations: Clonotype sharing across several donors was observed for around 4.5% of naive CD4 clonotypes. It was the non-shared clonotypes that had lower generation probabilities than clonotypes shared by all four donors.

Every donor, a Caucasian adult, lived in Nashville, Tennessee. The chain links TRBV14 to TRBJ2-3, with TRBD2 as a possible D gene (5 bases). The sequencing input was memory CD4+ T cells sorted from blood. Subset specified: CD45RA-negative fraction. The receptor was isolated from a woman between 25 and 40 years old in good health. The CDR3 loop reads CASSPRTPPSAQYF. The CDR3 region has the DNA TGTGCCAGCAGCCCCCGGACTCCCCCATCGGCGCAGTATTTT.